The entry below gives a single TCR beta chain sequence along with its context. Its antigen is not known. This record comes from a study of neurological immune-mediated disorders. Notes on the study in general: Phylogenetic grouping assigned the repertoires of 18 of 34 multiple sclerosis patients to a single cluster of related CDR3 sequences. This cluster may be a repertoire-level signature.

TCRdb analysed the 5' RACE reads with MiXCR anew, one entry per CDR3 protein. The table has some 87,000 distinct CDR3 sequences, 5.5% to 6.5% seen once. The CDR3 is 16 amino acids. V was cut by 1 base and J by 0 bases, with 10 bases left in between. The germline V gene has CDR1 SGHVS and CDR2 FQNEAQ. The time point denotes: longitudinal time-point 2. The V gene is TRBV7-8, the J gene TRBJ2-4; the D is unclear. This receptor was taken from a woman aged 55-70 years with multiple sclerosis. Sequenced input: PBMCs. CDR3: CASSLVVSAAKNIQYF. The CDR3 DNA is TGTGCCAGCAGCTTAGTTGTCAGTGCAGCCAAAAACATTCAGTACTTC.